These 23 T cell receptor beta chains were all obtained from the same sample, sequenced in a study of cytomegalovirus exposure and HLA in healthy donors. PCR amplification relied on 60 Vbeta primers (plus 13 Jbeta primers). Repertoires were generated with immunoSEQ multiplex PCR, while TCRdb's copy carries only in-frame clones and drops some. The data hold about 93,000 clones, with about four fifths observed a single time. Sequencing was carried out using PBMCs. Every receptor here comes from a man under 40 in good health and CMV-seronegative.

This clone was observed a handful of times. The genes are TRBV11-1 and TRBJ1-1, with D hard to call. This CDR3 comprises 12 residues. Per germline, CDR1 SGHAT and CDR2 FQDESV (reference sequence). V was cut by 4 bases and J by 1 base, with 4 bases left in between. The DNA of the CDR3 is TGTGCCAGCAGCTCACAGAACACTGAAGCTTTCTTT. This gives the protein CASSSQNTEAFF.

This clone appeared once. V usage is TRBV15 and J usage is TRBJ1-3; D call uncertain. This CDR3 region has 16 residues. The germline V and J ends were trimmed by 0 bases and 1 base, with 10 bases remaining between them. The germline V gene has CDR1 LNHNV and CDR2 YYDKDF (reference sequence). The CDR3 spells CATSRDPQKSGNTIYF. For the CDR3, the DNA is TGTGCCACCAGCAGAGACCCACAGAAGTCTGGAAACACCATATATTTT.

This clone was detected only once. In DNA, the CDR3 is TGTGCCAGCAGCTCCGGGACTAGCGACTATGAGCAGTTCTTC. Its protein product is CASSSGTSDYEQFF. The chain has TRBV5-4 and TRBJ2-1, with 10 bases aligning to TRBD2. The CDR3 runs to 14 residues. Germline loops: CDR1 SGHNT, CDR2 YYREEE (reference sequence). V dropped 3 bases and J dropped 8; count of bases not matched to a gene: 5.

A remark on this clone: A junction boundary mismatches the germline segment, possibly from a read error. The chain joins TRBV4-1 to TRBJ1-5, with no clear D. The CDR3 is 16 amino acids. Germline assignment: CDR1 MGHRA and CDR2 YSYEKL. The CDR3 protein is CASSPSPQVVDQPQHF. DNA of the CDR3: TGTGCCAGCAGCCCCTCCCCGCAGGTGGTAGATCAGCCCCAGCATTTT.

The J gene is TRBJ1-1, the V gene TRBV7-9; D might be TRBD1 (5 bases). V was cut by 5 bases and J by 6 bases, with 16 bases left in between. The CDR3 sequence is 14 residues long. CDR1 and CDR2 from the germline V gene are SEHNR and FQNEAQ (reference sequence). The CDR3 region is CASSPRWGGAEAFF. CDR3 sequence (DNA): TGTGCCAGCAGCCCACGGTGGGGCGGAGCTGAAGCTTTCTTT.

The chain links TRBV7-6 to TRBJ1-2, with a weak D call TRBD1 (6 bases). Germline V lookup: CDR1 SGHVS, CDR2 FNYEAQ. With 6 bases removed from V and 8 bases from J, the gap between germline ends came to 16 bases. CDR3 length: 13 amino acids. CDR3 region: CASSPLRGRGYTF. CDR3 nucleotides: TGTGCCAGCAGTCCTCTCAGGGGTAGGGGCTACACCTTC.

The chain combines TRBV7-2 with TRBJ2-3; D may be TRBD2 (6 bases). Germline assignment: CDR1 SGHTA and CDR2 FQGNSA. V was pared by 1 base and J by 3 bases, with 11 bases between. The CDR3 is made up of 15 amino acids. The CDR3 region has the DNA TGTGCCAGCAGCTTAGTGGGGCTAGCGACAGATACGCAGTATTTT. This sequence encodes CASSLVGLATDTQYF. Full variable domain (missing parts from reference TRBV7-2 and TRBJ2-3): GAGVSQSPSNKVTEKGKDVELRCDPISGHTALYWYRQSLGQGLEFLIYFQGNSAPDKSGLPSDRFSAERTGGSVSTLTIQRTQQEDSAVYLCASSLVGLATDTQYFGPGTRLTVL.

This sequence joins TRBV6-5 and TRBJ2-7; 7 bases align to TRBD1. Germline CDR1 is MNHEY and CDR2 is SVGAGI. After removal of 5 bases from V and 2 bases from J, the junction contained 9 bases not matched to a gene. The CDR3 has 15 amino acids. CDR3 region: CASSGDSINPYEQYF. The DNA of the CDR3 is TGTGCCAGCAGTGGGGACAGCATCAACCCCTACGAGCAGTACTTC.

This chain links TRBV29-1 with TRBJ1-1; D not certain. V dropped 4 bases and J dropped 0 bases, with 12 bases sitting between them. This CDR3 has 14 amino acids. Germline assignment: CDR1 SQVTM and CDR2 ANQGSEA. In DNA form, the CDR3 reads TGCAGCGTTGTCGGCAGGCTTATGAACACTGAAGCTTTCTTT. It codes for CSVVGRLMNTEAFF.

This chain links TRBV7-2 with TRBJ2-1; D is possibly TRBD1 (5 bases). Per germline, CDR1 SGHTA and CDR2 FQGNSA. The CDR3 runs 14 residues. Trimming removed 0 bases from V and 5 bases from J, with 8 bases in between. The CDR3 nucleotides read TGTGCCAGCAGCTTAGCCAGGGTTGACAATGAGCAGTTCTTC. This codes for CASSLARVDNEQFF.

V usage is TRBV4-2 and J usage is TRBJ2-5; D gene ambiguous. The CDR3 runs 17 residues. Trimming removed 1 base from V and 1 base from J, with 16 bases in between. CDR1 LGHNA and CDR2 YNFKEQ come from the germline V gene. The chain's CDR3 is CASSQGNAQNSQETQYF. The DNA of the CDR3 is TGTGCCAGCAGCCAAGGAAATGCGCAAAACTCCCAAGAGACCCAGTACTTC.

This clone appeared a single time. V and J are TRBV5-4 and TRBJ2-7; tentative D call: TRBD2 (5 bases). The germline V gene has CDR1 SGHNT and CDR2 YYREEE (reference sequence). The CDR3 loop spans 15 amino acids. V was clipped by 4 bases and J by 5 bases, with 19 bases between them. The CDR3 sequence: CASSPQRTPTHEQYF. The CDR3, as DNA: TGTGCCAGCAGCCCCCAGCGGACTCCTACCCACGAGCAGTACTTC.

V gene TRBV28 combines with J gene TRBJ1-1, with a weak D call TRBD1 (5 bases). The germline V gene encodes CDR1 MDHEN and CDR2 SYDVKM. The length of the CDR3 is 15 residues. The ends were cut back, 6 bases at V and 1 base at J, with 15 bases in the middle. The chain's CDR3 is CASRASGAANTEAFF. CDR3 bases: TGTGCCAGCAGGGCTAGCGGGGCAGCGAACACTGAAGCTTTCTTT.

This clone turned up a few times. V gene TRBV5-1 combines with J gene TRBJ2-7, with TRBD2 identical over 10 bases. CDR3 length: 14 residues. The J segment lost 7 bases and the V segment lost 4 bases, leaving 8 bases of the junction unmatched. CDR1 is SGHRS and CDR2 is YFSETQ in the germline V gene. The CDR3 DNA reads TGCGCCAGCAGCACGCTAGCGGGGGAGGGTGAGCAGTACTTC. Translated: CASSTLAGEGEQYF.

The chain joins TRBV5-4 to TRBJ2-7, with TRBD2 as a possible D gene (5 bases). Per the germline V gene, CDR1 is SGHNT and CDR2 is YYREEE (reference sequence). CDR3 size: 15 residues. V was clipped by 3 bases and J by 4 bases, with 17 bases between them. Here the CDR3 reads CASSWAEGLPYEQYF. The DNA for the CDR3 is TGTGCCAGCAGCTGGGCCGAGGGTCTCCCGTACGAGCAGTACTTC.

This clone was counted once. The chain recombines TRBV2 with TRBJ2-1; a weak D match, TRBD2 (6 bases). The CDR3 runs to 16 residues. CDR1 is SNHLY, CDR2 FYNNEI, per germline. Trimming stripped 3 bases from V and 2 bases from J, with 14 bases between. The CDR3: CASSDALAATYNEQFF. CDR3 bases: TGTGCCAGCAGTGATGCCTTAGCGGCTACCTACAATGAGCAGTTCTTC.

The gene calls are TRBV19 and TRBJ1-5, with D tentatively TRBD1 (6 bases). Germline values: CDR1 LNHDA, CDR2 SQIVND (reference sequence). Trimming removed 2 bases at V and 7 bases at J, with 15 bases between. The CDR3 is 15 residues long. The CDR3 sequence is CASSIKGRGIQPQHF. The CDR3, as DNA: TGTGCCAGTAGTATAAAAGGCAGGGGAATCCAGCCCCAGCATTTT.

The chain links TRBV27 to TRBJ1-6; possible D gene TRBD1, 6 bases. The CDR3 totals 14 residues. Germline lookup yields CDR1 MNHEY and CDR2 SMNVEV (reference sequence). With 3 bases removed from V and 6 bases from J, the gap between germline ends came to 9 bases. The CDR3 reads CASSLNRVNSPLHF. For the CDR3, the DNA is TGTGCCAGCAGTTTGAACAGGGTTAATTCACCCCTCCACTTT.

This clone was seen only once. The chain uses TRBV7-3 and TRBJ2-3, with TRBD1 identical over 10 bases. J lost 2 bases, V lost 5 bases, and 4 bases had no gene match. CDR3 length equals 15 residues. Germline V gives CDR1 SGHTA, CDR2 FQGTGA. Here the CDR3 DNA reads TGTGCCAGCAGCGCCGGGACAGGGGACACAGATACGCAGTATTTT. Translation gives CASSAGTGDTDTQYF. Full variable domain (outside the CDR3, taken from reference TRBV7-3 and TRBJ2-3): GAGVSQTPSNKVTEKGKYVELRCDPISGHTALYWYRQSLGQGPEFLIYFQGTGAADDSGLPNDRFFAVRPEGSVSTLKIQRTERGDSAVYLCASSAGTGDTDTQYFGPGTRLTVL.

The CDR3 loop reads CASSLGPSPQYNEQFF. In nucleotides, the CDR3 is TGCGCCAGCAGCTTGGGGCCCTCCCCGCAGTACAATGAGCAGTTCTTC. This sequence joins TRBV5-1 and TRBJ2-1; no reliable D call. Looked up from germline, CDR1 is SGHRS and CDR2 is YFSETQ. This CDR3 spans 16 amino acids. The V gene lost 0 bases and the J gene lost 4 bases, with 14 bases spanning the gap.

Concerning this clone itself: The germline gene is not matched at one end of the junction; a read error may be the cause. The DNA for the CDR3 is TGTGCCAGCAGTTTCCGGGACAGGGGGCGCTACGAGCAGTGCTTC. This sequence encodes CASSFRDRGRYEQCF. The chain employs TRBV25-1 and TRBJ2-7; TRBD1 agrees at 12 bases. The germline CDR1 and CDR2 sequences are MGHDK and SYGVNS. This CDR3 region has 15 residues.

V gene TRBV9 combines with J gene TRBJ2-7; D is uncertain. Trimming removed 0 bases at V and 4 bases at J, with 8 bases between. Germline V gene lookup returns CDR1 SGDLS and CDR2 YYNGEE. The CDR3 contains 13 residues. CDR3 in DNA: TGTGCCAGCAGCGTAGGTCTGAGTTACGAGCAGTACTTC. Protein sequence: CASSVGLSYEQYF.

The V and J genes are TRBV27 and TRBJ2-1; 8 bases fit TRBD2. The CDR3 loop spans 15 amino acids. J was trimmed by 8 bases and V by 3 bases; bases with no gene match: 9. Germline values: CDR1 MNHEY, CDR2 SMNVEV (reference sequence). This CDR3 is CASSFSSGRLDEQFF. The CDR3 bases are TGTGCCAGCAGTTTTTCCAGCGGGAGATTGGATGAGCAGTTCTTC.